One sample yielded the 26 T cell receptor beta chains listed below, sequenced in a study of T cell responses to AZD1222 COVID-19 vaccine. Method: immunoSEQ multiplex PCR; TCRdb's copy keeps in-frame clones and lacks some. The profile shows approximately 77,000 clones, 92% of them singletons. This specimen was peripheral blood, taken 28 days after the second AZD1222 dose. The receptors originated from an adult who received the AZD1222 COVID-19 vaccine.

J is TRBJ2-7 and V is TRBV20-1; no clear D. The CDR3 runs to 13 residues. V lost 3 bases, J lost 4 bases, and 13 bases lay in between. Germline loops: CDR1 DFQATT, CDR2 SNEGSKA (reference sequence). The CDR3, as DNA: TGCAGTGCTAGTGGCCGCTCCCAGTACGAGCAGTACTTC. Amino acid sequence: CSASGRSQYEQYF.

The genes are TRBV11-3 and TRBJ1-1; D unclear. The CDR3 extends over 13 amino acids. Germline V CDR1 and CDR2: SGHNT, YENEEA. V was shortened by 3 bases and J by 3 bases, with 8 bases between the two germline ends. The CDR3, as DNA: TGTGCCAGCAGCTTTCAGAGGGACACTGAAGCTTTCTTT. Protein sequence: CASSFQRDTEAFF. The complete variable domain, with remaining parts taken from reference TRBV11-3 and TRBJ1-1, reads EAGVVQSPRYKIIEKKQPVAFWCNPISGHNTLYWYLQNLGQGPELLIRYENEEAVDDSQLPKDRFSAERLKGVDSTLKIQPAELGDSAVYLCASSFQRDTEAFFGQGTRLTVV.

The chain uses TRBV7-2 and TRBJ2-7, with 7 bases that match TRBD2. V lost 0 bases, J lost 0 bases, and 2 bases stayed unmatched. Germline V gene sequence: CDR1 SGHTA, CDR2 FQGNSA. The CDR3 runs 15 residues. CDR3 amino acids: CASSLAGRSSYEQYF. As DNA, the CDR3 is TGTGCCAGCAGCTTAGCCGGGAGGAGCTCCTACGAGCAGTACTTC.

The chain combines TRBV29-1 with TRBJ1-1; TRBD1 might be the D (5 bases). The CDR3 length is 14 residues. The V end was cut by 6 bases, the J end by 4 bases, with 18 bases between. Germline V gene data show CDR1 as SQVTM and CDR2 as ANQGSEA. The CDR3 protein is CSVSLTGVFTEAFF. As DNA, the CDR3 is TGCAGCGTCTCTCTTACAGGAGTTTTCACTGAAGCTTTCTTT.

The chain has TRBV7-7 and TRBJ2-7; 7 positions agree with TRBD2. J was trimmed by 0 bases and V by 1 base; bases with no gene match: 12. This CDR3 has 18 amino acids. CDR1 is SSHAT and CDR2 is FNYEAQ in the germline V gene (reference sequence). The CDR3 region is CASSLGWSSSGPSYEQYF. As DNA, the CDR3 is TGTGCCAGCAGCTTAGGCTGGTCGTCTAGCGGACCCTCCTACGAGCAGTACTTC. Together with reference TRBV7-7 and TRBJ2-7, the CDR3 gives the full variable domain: GAGVSQSPRYKVTKRGQDVTLRCDPISSHATLYWYQQALGQGPEFLTYFNYEAQPDKSGLPSDRFSAERPEGSISTLTIQRTEQRDSAMYRCASSLGWSSSGPSYEQYFGPGTRLTVT.

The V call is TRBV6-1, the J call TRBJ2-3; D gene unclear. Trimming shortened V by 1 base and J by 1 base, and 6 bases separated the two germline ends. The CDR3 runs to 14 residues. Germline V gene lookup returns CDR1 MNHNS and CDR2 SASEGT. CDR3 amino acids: CASSEVDGTDTQYF. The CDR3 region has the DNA TGTGCCAGCAGTGAAGTCGACGGCACAGATACGCAGTATTTT.

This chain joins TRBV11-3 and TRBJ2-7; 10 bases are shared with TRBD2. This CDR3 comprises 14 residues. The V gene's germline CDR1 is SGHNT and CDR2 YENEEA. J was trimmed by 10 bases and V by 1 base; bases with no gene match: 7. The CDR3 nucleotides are TGTGCCAGCAGCTTAGCTCCTAGCGGGAGTGTACAGTACTTC. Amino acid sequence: CASSLAPSGSVQYF.

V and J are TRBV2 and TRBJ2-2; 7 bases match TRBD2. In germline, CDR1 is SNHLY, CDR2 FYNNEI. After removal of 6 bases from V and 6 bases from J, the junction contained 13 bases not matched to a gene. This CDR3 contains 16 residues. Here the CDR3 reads CASSGGLVVESGELFF. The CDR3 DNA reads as TGTGCCAGCAGCGGAGGACTAGTTGTAGAGTCCGGGGAGCTGTTTTTT.

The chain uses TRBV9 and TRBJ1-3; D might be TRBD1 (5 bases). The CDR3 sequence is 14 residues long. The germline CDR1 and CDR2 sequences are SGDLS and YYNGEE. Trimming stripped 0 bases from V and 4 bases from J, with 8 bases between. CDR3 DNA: TGTGCCAGCAGCGTAGGTTCAGGGGGAAACACCATATATTTT. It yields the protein CASSVGSGGNTIYF.

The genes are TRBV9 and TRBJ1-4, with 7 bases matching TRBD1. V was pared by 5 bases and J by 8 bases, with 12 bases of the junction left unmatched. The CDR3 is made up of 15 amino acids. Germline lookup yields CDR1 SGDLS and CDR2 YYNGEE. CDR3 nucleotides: TGTGCCAGCAGTGAGACCGGGACAGTCAGGGAAAAACTGTTTTTT. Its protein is CASSETGTVREKLFF.

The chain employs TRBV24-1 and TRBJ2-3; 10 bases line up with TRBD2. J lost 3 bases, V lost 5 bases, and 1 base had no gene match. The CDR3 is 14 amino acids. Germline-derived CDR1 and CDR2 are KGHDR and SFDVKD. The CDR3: CATSGAGGTDTQYF. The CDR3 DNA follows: TGTGCCACCAGTGGAGCGGGAGGGACAGATACGCAGTATTTT.

The CDR3 nucleotides are TGTGCCAGCAGTTACGGCTTCGGGACAGTACACAATGAGCAGTTCTTC. Translated: CASSYGFGTVHNEQFF. The rearrangement links TRBV6-5 to TRBJ2-1, with 7 bases identical to TRBD1. Germline CDR1 reads MNHEY; CDR2 reads SVGAGI. This CDR3 spans 16 amino acids. Unmatched junction bases numbered 9, after V lost 2 bases and J lost 5 bases.

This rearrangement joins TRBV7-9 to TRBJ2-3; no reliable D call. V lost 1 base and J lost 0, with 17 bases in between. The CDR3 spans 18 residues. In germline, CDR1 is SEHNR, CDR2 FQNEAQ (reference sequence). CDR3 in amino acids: CASSLGRQAISSTDTQYF. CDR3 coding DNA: TGTGCCAGCAGCTTAGGTCGCCAGGCGATATCTAGCACAGATACGCAGTATTTT. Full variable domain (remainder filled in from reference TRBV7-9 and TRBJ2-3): DTGVSQNPRHKITKRGQNVTFRCDPISEHNRLYWYRQTLGQGPEFLTYFQNEAQLEKSRLLSDRFSAERPKGSFSTLEIQRTEQGDSAMYLCASSLGRQAISSTDTQYFGPGTRLTVL.

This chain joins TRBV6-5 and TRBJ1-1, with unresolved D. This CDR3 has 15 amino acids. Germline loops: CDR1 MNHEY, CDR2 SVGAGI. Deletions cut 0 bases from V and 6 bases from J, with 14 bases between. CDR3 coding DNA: TGTGCCAGCAGTTACTCCCACGTCCAGAGCGCTGAAGCTTTCTTT. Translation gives CASSYSHVQSAEAFF.

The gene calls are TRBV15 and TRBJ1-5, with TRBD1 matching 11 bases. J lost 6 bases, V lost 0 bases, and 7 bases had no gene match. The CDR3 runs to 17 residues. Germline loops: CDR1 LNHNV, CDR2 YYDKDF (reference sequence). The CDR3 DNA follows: TGTGCCACCAGCAGAGATCTGTTGGACAGGGGGCGTCAGCCCCAGCATTTT. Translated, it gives CATSRDLLDRGRQPQHF.

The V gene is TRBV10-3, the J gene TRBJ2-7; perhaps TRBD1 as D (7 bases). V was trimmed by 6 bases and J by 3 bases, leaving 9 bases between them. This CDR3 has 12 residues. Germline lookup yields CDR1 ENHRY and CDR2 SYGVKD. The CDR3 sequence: CAISQGGYEQYF. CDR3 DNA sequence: TGTGCCATCAGCCAGGGGGGCTACGAGCAGTACTTC.

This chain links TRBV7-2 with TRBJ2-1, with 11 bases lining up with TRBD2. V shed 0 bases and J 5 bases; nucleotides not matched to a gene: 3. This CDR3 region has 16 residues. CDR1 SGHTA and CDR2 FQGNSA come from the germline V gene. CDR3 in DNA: TGTGCCAGCAGCTTAGCGGGACTAGCGGTACACAATGAGCAGTTCTTC. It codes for CASSLAGLAVHNEQFF. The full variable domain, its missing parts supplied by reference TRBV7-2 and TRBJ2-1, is GAGVSQSPSNKVTEKGKDVELRCDPISGHTALYWYRQSLGQGLEFLIYFQGNSAPDKSGLPSDRFSAERTGGSVSTLTIQRTQQEDSAVYLCASSLAGLAVHNEQFFGPGTRLTVL.

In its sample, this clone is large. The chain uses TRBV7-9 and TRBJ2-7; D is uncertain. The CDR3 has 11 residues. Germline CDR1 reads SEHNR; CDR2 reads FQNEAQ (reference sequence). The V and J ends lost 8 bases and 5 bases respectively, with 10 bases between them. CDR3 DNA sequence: TGTGCCAGCGGTGGCAGCAACGAGCAGTACTTC. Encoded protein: CASGGSNEQYF.

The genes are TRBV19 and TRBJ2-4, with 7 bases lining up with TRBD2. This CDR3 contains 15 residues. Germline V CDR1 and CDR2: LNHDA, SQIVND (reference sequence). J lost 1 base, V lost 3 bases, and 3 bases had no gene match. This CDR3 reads CASSMGGEAKNIQYF. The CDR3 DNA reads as TGTGCCAGTAGTATGGGAGGGGAGGCCAAAAACATTCAGTACTTC.

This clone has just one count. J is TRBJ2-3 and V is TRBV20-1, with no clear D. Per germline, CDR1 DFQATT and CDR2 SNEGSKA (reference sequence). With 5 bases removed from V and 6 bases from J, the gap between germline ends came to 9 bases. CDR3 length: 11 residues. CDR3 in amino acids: CSADTPDTQYF. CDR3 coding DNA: TGCAGTGCTGATACTCCGGATACGCAGTATTTT.

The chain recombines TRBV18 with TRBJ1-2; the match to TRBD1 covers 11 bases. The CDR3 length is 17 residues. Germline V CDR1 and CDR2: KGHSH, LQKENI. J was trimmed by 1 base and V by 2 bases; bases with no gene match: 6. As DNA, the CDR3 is TGTGCCAGCTCACCAAAGGGGACAGGGGGAATTAACTATGGCTACACCTTC. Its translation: CASSPKGTGGINYGYTF. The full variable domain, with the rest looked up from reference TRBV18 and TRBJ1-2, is NAGVMQNPRHLVRRRGQEARLRCSPMKGHSHVYWYRQLPEEGLKFMVYLQKENIIDESGMPKERFSAEFPKEGPSILRIQQVVRGDSAAYFCASSPKGTGGINYGYTFGSGTRLTVV.

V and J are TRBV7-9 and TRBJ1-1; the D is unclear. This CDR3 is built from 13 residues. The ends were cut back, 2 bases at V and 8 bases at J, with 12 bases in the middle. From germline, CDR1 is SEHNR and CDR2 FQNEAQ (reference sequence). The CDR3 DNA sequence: TGTGCCAGCAGCTTATTGGAGGGATCGGAAGCTTTCTTT. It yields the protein CASSLLEGSEAFF.

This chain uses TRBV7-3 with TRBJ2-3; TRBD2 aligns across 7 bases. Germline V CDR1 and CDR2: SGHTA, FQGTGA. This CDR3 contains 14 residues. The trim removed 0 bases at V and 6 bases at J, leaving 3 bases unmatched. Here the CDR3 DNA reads TGTGCCAGCAGCTTAACTAGCGGGTCGGATACGCAGTATTTT. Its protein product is CASSLTSGSDTQYF. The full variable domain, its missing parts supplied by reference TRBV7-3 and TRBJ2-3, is GAGVSQTPSNKVTEKGKYVELRCDPISGHTALYWYRQSLGQGPEFLIYFQGTGAADDSGLPNDRFFAVRPEGSVSTLKIQRTERGDSAVYLCASSLTSGSDTQYFGPGTRLTVL.

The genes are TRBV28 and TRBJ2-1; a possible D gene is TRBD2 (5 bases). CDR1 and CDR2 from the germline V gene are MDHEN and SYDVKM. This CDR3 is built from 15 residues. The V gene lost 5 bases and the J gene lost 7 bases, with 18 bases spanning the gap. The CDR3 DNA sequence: TGTGCCAGCAGTATAAGCGGCGGAGGTGGGAATGAGCAGTTCTTC. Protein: CASSISGGGGNEQFF.

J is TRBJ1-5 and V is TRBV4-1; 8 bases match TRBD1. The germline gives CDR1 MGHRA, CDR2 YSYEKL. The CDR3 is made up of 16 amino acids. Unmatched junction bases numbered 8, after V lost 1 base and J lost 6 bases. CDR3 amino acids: CASSQVRQGARQPQHF. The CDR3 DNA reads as TGCGCCAGCAGCCAAGTCCGCCAGGGGGCACGTCAGCCCCAGCATTTT.

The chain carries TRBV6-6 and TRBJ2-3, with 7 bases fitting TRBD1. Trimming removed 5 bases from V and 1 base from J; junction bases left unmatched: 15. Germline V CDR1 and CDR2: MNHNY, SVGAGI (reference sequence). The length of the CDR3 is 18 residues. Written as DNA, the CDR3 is TGTGCCAGCAGTCCGGGACAGAGGCCCGTGGCTGGCACAGATACGCAGTATTTT. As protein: CASSPGQRPVAGTDTQYF.